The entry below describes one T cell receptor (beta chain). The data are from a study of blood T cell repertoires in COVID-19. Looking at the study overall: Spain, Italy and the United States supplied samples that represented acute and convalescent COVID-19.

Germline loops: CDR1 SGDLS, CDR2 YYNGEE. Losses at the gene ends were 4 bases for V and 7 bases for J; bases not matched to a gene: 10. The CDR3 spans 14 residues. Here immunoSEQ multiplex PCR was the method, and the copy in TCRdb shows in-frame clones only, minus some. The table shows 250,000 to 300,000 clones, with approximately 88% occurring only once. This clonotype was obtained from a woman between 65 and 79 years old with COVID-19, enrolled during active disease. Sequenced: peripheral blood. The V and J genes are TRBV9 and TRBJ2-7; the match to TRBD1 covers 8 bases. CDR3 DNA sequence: TGTGCCAGCAGCCCCGCGGACAGGGCGGAGGAGCAGTACTTC. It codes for CASSPADRAEEQYF.